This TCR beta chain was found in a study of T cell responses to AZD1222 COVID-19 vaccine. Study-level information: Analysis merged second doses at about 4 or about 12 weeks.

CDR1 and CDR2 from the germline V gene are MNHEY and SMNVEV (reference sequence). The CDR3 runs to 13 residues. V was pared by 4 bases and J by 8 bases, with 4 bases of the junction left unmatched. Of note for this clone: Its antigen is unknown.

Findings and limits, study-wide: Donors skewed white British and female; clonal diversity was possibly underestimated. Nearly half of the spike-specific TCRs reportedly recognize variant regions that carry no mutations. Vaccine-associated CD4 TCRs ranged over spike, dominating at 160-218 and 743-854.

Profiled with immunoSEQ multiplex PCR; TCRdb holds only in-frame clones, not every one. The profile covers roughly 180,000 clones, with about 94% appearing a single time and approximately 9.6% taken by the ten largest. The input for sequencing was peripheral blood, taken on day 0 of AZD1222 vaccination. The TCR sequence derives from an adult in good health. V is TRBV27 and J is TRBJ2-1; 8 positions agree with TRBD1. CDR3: CASSYGQGDEQFF. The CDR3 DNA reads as TGTGCCAGCAGTTACGGACAGGGCGATGAGCAGTTCTTC.